The rows below give T cell receptor beta chains drawn from one sample of a study of early T cells in non-severe SARS-CoV-2 infection. Each CDR3 protein gets one entry after TCRdb re-called the 5' RACE reads with MiXCR. Of about 68,000 distinct CDR3 sequences in the sample, under 13% were seen once. Sequencing was carried out using whole blood. The receptors originated from an adult who was a healthcare worker with PCR-confirmed SARS-CoV-2 infection or an uninfected control (not recorded which). CDR3s include the opening cysteine and the closing phenylalanine or tryptophan. The D gene is left open where the match is weak. Size is omitted from some rows. Given values are once, few, many or a class for expanded clones.

abundance	v_gene	j_gene	d_gene	CDR3aa	CDR3nt
many	TRBV5-4	TRBJ2-1	.	CASSPGTLENEQFF	TGTGCCAGCAGCCCGGGGACGTTGGAGAATGAGCAGTTCTTC
.	TRBV28	TRBJ2-4	.	CASVSPRPALIQYF	TGTGCCAGCGTCTCCCCTCGCCCGGCCCTCATTCAGTACTTC
few	TRBV20-1	TRBJ2-1	.	CSAKGGLGNEQFF	TGCAGTGCCAAGGGCGGTCTAGGGAATGAGCAGTTCTTC
.	TRBV12-3/TRBV12-4	TRBJ1-3	TRBD1	CASSLRTGNTIYF	TGTGCCAGCAGTTTGAGGACAGGGAACACCATATATTTT
many	TRBV6-2/TRBV6-3	TRBJ2-7	TRBD2	CASSLAGVGEQYF	TGTGCCAGCAGTCTAGCGGGAGTTGGGGAGCAGTACTTC
few	TRBV7-9	TRBJ1-1	.	CASRPGGPTEAFF	TGTGCCAGCAGACCCGGTGGTCCCACTGAAGCTTTCTTT
.	TRBV20-1	TRBJ2-7	TRBD2	CSARPLAGSSYEQYF	TGCAGTGCTAGACCCCTAGCGGGAAGCTCCTACGAGCAGTACTTC
.	TRBV7-9	TRBJ2-3	TRBD1	CASSSGTEEDTQYF	TGTGCCAGCAGCTCCGGGACAGAGGAAGATACGCAGTATTTT
many	TRBV5-6	TRBJ2-5	.	CASSLGGTQETQYF	TGTGCCAGCAGCTTGGGGGGGACCCAAGAGACCCAGTACTTC
many	TRBV11-2	TRBJ1-4	.	CASSFGAQSVEKLFF	TGTGCCAGCAGCTTCGGAGCTCAATCGGTTGAAAAACTGTTTTTT
many	TRBV6-5	TRBJ2-3	.	CASRLQGFYTDTQYF	TGTGCCAGCAGACTGCAGGGTTTCTACACAGATACGCAGTATTTT